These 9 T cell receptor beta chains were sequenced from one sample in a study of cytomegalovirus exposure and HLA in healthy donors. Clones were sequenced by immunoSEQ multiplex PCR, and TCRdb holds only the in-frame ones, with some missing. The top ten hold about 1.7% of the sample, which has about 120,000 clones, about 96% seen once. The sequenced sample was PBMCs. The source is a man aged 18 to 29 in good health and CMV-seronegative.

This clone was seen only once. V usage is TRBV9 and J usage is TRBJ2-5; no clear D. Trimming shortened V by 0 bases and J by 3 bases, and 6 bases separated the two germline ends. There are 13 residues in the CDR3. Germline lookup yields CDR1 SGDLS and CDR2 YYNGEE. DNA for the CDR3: TGTGCCAGCAGCGTAGGCCAGAAAGAGACCCAGTACTTC. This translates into CASSVGQKETQYF.

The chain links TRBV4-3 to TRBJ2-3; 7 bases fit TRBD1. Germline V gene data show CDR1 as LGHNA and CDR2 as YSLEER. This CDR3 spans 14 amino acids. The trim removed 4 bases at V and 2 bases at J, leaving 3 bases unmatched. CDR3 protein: CASSRTGDTDTQYF. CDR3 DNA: TGCGCCAGCAGCCGGACAGGAGACACAGATACGCAGTATTTT.

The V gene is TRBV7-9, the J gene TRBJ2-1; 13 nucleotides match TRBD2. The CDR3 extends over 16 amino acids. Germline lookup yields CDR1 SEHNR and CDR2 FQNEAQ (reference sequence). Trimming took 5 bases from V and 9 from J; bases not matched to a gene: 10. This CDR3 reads CASSQPLAGGPGEQFF. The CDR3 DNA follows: TGTGCCAGCAGCCAGCCACTAGCGGGAGGGCCTGGTGAGCAGTTCTTC.

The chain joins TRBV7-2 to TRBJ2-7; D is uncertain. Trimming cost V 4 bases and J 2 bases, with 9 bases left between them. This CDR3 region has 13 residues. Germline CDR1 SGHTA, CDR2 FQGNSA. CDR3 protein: CASSSDFPYEQYF. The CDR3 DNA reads TGTGCCAGCAGCTCAGATTTTCCCTACGAGCAGTACTTC.

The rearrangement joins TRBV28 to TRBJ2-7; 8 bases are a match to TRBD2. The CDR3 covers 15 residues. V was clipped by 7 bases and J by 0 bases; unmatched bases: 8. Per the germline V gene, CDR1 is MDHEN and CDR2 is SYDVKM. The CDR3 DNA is TGTGCCAGCACTCCCCGGGGGGGGGCCTCCTACGAGCAGTACTTC. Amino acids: CASTPRGGASYEQYF. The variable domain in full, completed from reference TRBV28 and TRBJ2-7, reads DVKVTQSSRYLVKRTGEKVFLECVQDMDHENMFWYRQDPGLGLRLIYFSYDVKMKEKGDIPEGYSVSREKKERFSLILESASTNQTSMYLCASTPRGGASYEQYFGPGTRLTVT.

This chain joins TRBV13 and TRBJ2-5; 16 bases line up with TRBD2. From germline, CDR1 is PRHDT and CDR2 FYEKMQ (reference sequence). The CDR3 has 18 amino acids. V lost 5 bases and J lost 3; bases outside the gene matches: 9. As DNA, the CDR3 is TGTGCCAGCAGCCCTCCGGGACTAGCGGGAGGGGACAAAGAGACCCAGTACTTC. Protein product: CASSPPGLAGGDKETQYF.

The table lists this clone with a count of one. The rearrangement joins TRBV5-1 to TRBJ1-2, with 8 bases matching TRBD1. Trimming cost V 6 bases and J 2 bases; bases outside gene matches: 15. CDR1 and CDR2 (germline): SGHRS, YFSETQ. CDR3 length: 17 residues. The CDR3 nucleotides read TGCGCCAGCAAAGGGTTGACAGGGGTGGTGACGAACTATGGCTACACCTTC. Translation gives CASKGLTGVVTNYGYTF.

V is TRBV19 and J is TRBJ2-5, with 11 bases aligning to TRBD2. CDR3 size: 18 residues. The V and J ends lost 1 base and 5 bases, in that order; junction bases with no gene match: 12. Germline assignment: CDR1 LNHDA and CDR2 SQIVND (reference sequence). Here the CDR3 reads CASSIGDRELAGVETQYF. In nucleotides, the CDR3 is TGTGCCAGTAGTATAGGGGACAGGGAACTAGCGGGAGTTGAGACCCAGTACTTC.

The CDR3 DNA reads TGTGCCAGCAGTTTGGCATTTTCCAATCAGCCCCAGCATTTT. Protein: CASSLAFSNQPQHF. V is TRBV28 and J is TRBJ1-5; D gene ambiguous. This CDR3 spans 14 amino acids. Germline CDR1 reads MDHEN; CDR2 reads SYDVKM. The germline V and J ends were trimmed by 3 bases and 3 bases, with 9 bases remaining between them. Supplemented by reference TRBV28 and TRBJ1-5, the full variable domain reads DVKVTQSSRYLVKRTGEKVFLECVQDMDHENMFWYRQDPGLGLRLIYFSYDVKMKEKGDIPEGYSVSREKKERFSLILESASTNQTSMYLCASSLAFSNQPQHFGDGTRLSIL.